This T cell receptor beta chain was retrieved from a study of PD-1 blockade in classical Hodgkin lymphoma. The patients all showed relapse after autologous stem cell transplantation, while their brentuximab vedotin exposure varied. Produced via immunoSEQ multiplex PCR; TCRdb's table is partial and in-frame only. Here the sample spans about 7,500 clones, around 84% being singletons. Trimming removed 0 bases at V and 7 bases at J, with 10 bases between. The CDR3 covers 15 residues. Germline V gene lookup returns CDR1 MNHEY and CDR2 SVGAGI. Study results and limitations: Any patient who commenced nivolumab under 1 year after ASCT was excluded. Newly diagnosed patients were said to have less baseline TCR diversity than healthy donors did.

A word on this clone: Its antigen is currently unknown.

This sequence joins TRBV6-5 and TRBJ1-6; the D is unclear. The sample in question was peripheral blood mononuclear cells (PBMCs), obtained at baseline. The source of this sequence is a human donor with classical Hodgkin lymphoma. The CDR3 DNA reads as TGTGCCAGCAGTTACTCCTCTGGAGAGAATTCACCCCTCCACTTT. Translated: CASSYSSGENSPLHF.